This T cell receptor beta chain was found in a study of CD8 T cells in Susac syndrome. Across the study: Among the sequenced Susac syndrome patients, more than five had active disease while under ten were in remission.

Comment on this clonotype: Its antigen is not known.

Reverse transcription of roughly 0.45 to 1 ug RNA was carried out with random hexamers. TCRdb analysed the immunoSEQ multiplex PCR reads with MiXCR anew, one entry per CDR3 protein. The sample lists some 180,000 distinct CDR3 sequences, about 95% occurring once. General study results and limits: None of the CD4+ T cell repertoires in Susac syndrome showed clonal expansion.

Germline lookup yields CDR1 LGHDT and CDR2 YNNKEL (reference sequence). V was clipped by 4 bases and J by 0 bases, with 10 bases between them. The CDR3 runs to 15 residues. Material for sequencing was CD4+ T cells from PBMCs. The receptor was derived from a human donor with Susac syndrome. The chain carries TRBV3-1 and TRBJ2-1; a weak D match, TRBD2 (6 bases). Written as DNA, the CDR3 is TGTGCCAGCAGCCGTGATAGCGGCTCCTACAATGAGCAGTTCTTC. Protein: CASSRDSGSYNEQFF.